Given below is one T cell receptor beta chain in context. This table comes from immunoSEQ multiplex PCR, and its TCRdb copy is limited to in-frame clones, with some not included. The sample includes around 250,000 clones, roughly 84% seen only once; the top ten take more than 1.5%. This sample is drawn from a study of blood T cell repertoires in COVID-19. Study overall: Some COVID-19 samples were acute and others convalescent; all came from the United States, Italy and Spain. PBMCs, B-cell-depleted T cells, or T cells were the source of the cDNA or gDNA that made up the material.

The CDR3 totals 14 residues. Germline trimming cut 1 base from V and 3 bases from J; bases unmatched to any gene: 3. From germline, CDR1 is SGHRS and CDR2 YFSETQ. The chain combines TRBV5-1 with TRBJ1-2; 7 nucleotides agree with TRBD1. The TCR sequence derives from a woman aged 40 to 50 who had recovered from COVID-19. The sequencing sample was made of peripheral blood. The CDR3 sequence: CASSLNRGDYGYTF. DNA for the CDR3: TGCGCCAGCAGCTTGAACAGGGGCGACTATGGCTACACCTTC.